This TCR beta chain was captured in a study of blood T cell repertoires in COVID-19. This CDR3 is 15 amino acids long. Germline CDR1 is MNHNY and CDR2 is SVGAGI (reference sequence). V was pared by 4 bases and J by 1 base, with 2 bases of the junction left unmatched. TCRdb's copy holds only in-frame clones and misses some; the assay was immunoSEQ multiplex PCR. This repertoire shows under 200,000 clones, 70% to 85% found once; its top ten account for over 7.5%. This rearrangement joins TRBV6-6 to TRBJ1-1, with 11 bases matching TRBD1. This TCR was recovered from a woman of 80 years or more with acute or convalescent COVID-19. Sequencing was carried out using peripheral blood. The CDR3 reads CASSWTGGANTEAFF. For the CDR3, the DNA is TGTGCCAGCAGTTGGACAGGGGGCGCGAACACTGAAGCTTTCTTT.